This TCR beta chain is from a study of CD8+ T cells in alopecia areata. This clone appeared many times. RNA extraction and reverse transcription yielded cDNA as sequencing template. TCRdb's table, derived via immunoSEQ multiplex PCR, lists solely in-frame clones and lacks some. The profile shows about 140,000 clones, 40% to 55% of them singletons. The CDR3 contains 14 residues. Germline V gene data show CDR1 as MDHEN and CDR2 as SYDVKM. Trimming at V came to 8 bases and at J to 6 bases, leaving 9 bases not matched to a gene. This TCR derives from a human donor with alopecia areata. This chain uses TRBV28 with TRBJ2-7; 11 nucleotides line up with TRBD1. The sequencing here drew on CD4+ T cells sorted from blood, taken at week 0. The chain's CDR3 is CASVTSGTGGEQYF. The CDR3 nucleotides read TGTGCCAGCGTTACTTCCGGGACAGGGGGCGAGCAGTACTTC.